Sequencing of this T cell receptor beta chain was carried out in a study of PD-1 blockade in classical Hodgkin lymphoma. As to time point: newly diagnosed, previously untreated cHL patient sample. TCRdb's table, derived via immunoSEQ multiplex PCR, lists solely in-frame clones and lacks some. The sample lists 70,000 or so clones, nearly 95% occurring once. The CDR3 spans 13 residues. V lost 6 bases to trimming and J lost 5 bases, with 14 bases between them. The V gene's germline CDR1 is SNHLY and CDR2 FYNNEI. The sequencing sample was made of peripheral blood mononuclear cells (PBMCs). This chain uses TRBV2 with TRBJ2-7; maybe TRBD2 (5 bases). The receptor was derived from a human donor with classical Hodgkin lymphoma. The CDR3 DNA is TGTGCCAGCAGGGAGGCCGGGGTCAACGAGCAGTACTTC. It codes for CASREAGVNEQYF.